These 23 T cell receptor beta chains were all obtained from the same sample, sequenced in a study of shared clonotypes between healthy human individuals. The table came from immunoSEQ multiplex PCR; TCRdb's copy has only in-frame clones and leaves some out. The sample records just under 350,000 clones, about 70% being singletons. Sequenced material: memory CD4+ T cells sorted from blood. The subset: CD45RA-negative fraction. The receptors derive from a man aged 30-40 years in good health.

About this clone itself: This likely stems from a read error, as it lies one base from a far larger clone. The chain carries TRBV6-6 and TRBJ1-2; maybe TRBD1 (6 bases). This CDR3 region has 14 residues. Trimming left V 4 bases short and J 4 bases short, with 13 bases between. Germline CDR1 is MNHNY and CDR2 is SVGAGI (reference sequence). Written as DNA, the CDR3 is TGTGCCAGCAGTTCTACAGGGTACGGCTATGGCTACACCTTC. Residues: CASSSTGYGYGYTF.

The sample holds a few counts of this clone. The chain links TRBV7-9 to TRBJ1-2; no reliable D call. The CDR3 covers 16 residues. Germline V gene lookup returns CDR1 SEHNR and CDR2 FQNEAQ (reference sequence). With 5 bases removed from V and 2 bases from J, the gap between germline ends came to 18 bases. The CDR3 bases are TGTGCCAGCAGCGATCCTCGACGAACAGAGAACTATGGCTACACCTTC. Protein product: CASSDPRRTENYGYTF.

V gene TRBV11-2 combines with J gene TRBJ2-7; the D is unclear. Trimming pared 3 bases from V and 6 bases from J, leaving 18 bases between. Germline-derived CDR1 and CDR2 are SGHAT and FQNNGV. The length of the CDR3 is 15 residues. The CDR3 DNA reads TGTGCCAGCAGCTTTCTGGGCCAGTCCCTCTCCGAGCAGTACTTC. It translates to CASSFLGQSLSEQYF.

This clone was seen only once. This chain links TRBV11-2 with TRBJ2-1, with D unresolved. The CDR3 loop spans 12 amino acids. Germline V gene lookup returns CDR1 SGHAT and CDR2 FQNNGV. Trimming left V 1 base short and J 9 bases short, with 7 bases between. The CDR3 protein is CASSLAGREQFF. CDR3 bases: TGTGCCAGCAGCTTAGCGGGTCGTGAGCAGTTCTTC.

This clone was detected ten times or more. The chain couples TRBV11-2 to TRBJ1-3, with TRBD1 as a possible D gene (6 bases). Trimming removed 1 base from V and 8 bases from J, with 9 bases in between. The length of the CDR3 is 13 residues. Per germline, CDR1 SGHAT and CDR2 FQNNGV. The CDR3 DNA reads TGTGCCAGCAGCTTAGTTTCAGGGGACACCATATATTTT. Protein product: CASSLVSGDTIYF.

The CDR3: CASSITGNGNQPQHF. In DNA form, the CDR3 reads TGTGCCAGTAGTATAACAGGGAACGGCAATCAGCCCCAGCATTTT. J is TRBJ1-5 and V is TRBV19, with a possible D match to TRBD1 (6 bases). The CDR3 loop spans 15 amino acids. Germline lookup yields CDR1 LNHDA and CDR2 SQIVND (reference sequence). With 2 bases removed from V and 2 bases from J, the gap between germline ends came to 10 bases.

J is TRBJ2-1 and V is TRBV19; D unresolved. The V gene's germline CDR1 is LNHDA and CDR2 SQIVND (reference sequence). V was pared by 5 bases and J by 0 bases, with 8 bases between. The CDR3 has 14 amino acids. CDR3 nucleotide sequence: TGTGCCAGTAGTCCGCGGAACTCCTACAATGAGCAGTTCTTC. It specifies CASSPRNSYNEQFF.

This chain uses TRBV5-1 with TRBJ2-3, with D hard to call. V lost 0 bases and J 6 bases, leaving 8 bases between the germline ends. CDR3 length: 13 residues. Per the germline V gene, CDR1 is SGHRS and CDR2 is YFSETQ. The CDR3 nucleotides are TGCGCCAGCAGCTTGGGCTGGAGTGATACGCAGTATTTT. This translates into CASSLGWSDTQYF.

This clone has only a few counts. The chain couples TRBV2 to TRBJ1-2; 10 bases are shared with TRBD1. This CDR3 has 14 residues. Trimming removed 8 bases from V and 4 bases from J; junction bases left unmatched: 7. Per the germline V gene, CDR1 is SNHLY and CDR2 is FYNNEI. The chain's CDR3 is CASGDRGRGYGYTF. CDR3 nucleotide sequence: TGTGCCAGCGGAGACAGGGGGCGCGGCTATGGCTACACCTTC. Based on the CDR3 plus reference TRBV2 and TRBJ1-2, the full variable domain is EPEVTQTPSHQVTQMGQEVILRCVPISNHLYFYWYRQILGQKVEFLVSFYNNEISEKSEIFDDQFSVERPDGSNFTLKIRSTKLEDSAMYFCASGDRGRGYGYTFGSGTRLTVV.

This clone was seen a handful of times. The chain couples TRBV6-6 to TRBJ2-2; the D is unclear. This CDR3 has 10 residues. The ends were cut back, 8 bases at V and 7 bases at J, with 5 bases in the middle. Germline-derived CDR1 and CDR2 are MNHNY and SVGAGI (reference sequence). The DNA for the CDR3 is TGTGCCAGCGGGGTCGGGGAGCTGTTTTTT. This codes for CASGVGELFF.

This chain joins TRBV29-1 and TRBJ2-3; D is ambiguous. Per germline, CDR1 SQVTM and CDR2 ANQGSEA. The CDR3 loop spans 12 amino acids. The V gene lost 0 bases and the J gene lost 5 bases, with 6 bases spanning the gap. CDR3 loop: CSVEEGEDTQYF. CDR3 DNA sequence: TGCAGCGTTGAAGAAGGTGAAGATACGCAGTATTTT.

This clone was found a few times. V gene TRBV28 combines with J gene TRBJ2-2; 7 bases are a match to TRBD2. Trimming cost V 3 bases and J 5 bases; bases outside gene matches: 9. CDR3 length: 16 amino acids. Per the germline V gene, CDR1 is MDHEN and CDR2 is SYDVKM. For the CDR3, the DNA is TGTGCCAGCAGTTTGGTGGTGGGAGGGAGTACCGGGGAGCTGTTTTTT. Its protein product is CASSLVVGGSTGELFF.

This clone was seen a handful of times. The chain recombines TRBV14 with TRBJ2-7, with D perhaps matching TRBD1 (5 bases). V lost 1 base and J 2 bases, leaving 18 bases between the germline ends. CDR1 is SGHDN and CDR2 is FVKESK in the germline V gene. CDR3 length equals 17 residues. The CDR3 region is CASSQVFLLQAPYEQYF. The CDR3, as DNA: TGTGCCAGCAGCCAAGTCTTCCTGTTACAGGCGCCCTACGAGCAGTACTTC.

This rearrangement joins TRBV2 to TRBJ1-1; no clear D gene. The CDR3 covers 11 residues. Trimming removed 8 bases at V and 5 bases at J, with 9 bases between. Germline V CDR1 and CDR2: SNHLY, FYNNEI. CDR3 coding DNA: TGTGCCAGCCGGGGTTGGACTGAAGCTTTCTTT. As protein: CASRGWTEAFF.

The CDR3 DNA follows: TGTGCCAGCTGGGGCCTGAGCACTGAAGCTTTCTTT. Residues: CASWGLSTEAFF. The gene calls are TRBV25-1 and TRBJ1-1, with D tentatively TRBD1 (5 bases). The CDR3 has 12 amino acids. Trimming removed 8 bases at V and 4 bases at J, with 11 bases between. Per germline, CDR1 MGHDK and CDR2 SYGVNS.

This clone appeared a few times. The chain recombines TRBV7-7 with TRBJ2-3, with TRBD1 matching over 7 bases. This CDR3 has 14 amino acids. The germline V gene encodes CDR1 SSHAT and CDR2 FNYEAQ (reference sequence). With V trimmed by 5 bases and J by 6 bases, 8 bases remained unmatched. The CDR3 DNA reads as TGTGCCAGCAGCGCGACAGGGCCAGGGGATACGCAGTATTTT. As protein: CASSATGPGDTQYF.

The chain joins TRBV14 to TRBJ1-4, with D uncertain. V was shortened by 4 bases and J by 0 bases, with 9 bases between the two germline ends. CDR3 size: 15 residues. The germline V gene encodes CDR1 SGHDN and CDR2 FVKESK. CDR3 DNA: TGTGCCAGCAGCCCCCGCCGAGCAACTAATGAAAAACTGTTTTTT. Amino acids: CASSPRRATNEKLFF.

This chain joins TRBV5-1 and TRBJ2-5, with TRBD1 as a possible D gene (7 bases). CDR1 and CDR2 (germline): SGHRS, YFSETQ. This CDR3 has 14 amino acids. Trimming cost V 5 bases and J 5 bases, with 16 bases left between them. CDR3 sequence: CASSLTGRMETQYF. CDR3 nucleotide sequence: TGCGCCAGCAGTCTGACAGGGAGGATGGAGACCCAGTACTTC.

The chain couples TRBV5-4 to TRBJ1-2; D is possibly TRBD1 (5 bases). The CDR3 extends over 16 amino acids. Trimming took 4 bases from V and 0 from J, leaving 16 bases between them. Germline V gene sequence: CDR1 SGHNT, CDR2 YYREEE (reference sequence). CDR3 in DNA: TGTGCCAGCAGCCCCTCCCCTGACAGACCTAACTATGGCTACACCTTC. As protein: CASSPSPDRPNYGYTF.

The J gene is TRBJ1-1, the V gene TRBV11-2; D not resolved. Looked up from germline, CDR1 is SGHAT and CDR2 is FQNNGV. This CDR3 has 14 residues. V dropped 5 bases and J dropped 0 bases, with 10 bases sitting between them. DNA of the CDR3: TGTGCCAGCAGCCCCCAGCCGATGAACACTGAAGCTTTCTTT. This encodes CASSPQPMNTEAFF. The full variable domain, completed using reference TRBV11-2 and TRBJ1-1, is EAGVAQSPRYKIIEKRQSVAFWCNPISGHATLYWYQQILGQGPKLLIQFQNNGVVDDSQLPKDRFSAERLKGVDSTLKIQPAKLEDSAVYLCASSPQPMNTEAFFGQGTRLTVV.

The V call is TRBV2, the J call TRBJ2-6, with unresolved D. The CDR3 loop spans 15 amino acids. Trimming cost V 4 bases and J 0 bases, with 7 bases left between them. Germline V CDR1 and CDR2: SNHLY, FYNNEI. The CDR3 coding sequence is TGTGCCAGCAGTGGGGGAACCTCTGGGGCCAACGTCCTGACTTTC. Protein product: CASSGGTSGANVLTF.

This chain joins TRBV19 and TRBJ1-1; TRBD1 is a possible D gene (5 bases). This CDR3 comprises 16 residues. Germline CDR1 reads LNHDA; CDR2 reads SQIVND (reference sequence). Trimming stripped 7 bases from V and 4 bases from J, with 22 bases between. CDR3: CASTSLDKGGITEAFF. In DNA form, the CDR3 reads TGTGCCAGTACCTCCTTGGACAAAGGAGGTATCACTGAAGCTTTCTTT. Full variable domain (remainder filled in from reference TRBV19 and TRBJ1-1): DGGITQSPKYLFRKEGQNVTLSCEQNLNHDAMYWYRQDPGQGLRLIYYSQIVNDFQKGDIAEGYSVSREKKESFPLTVTSAQKNPTAFYLCASTSLDKGGITEAFFGQGTRLTVV.

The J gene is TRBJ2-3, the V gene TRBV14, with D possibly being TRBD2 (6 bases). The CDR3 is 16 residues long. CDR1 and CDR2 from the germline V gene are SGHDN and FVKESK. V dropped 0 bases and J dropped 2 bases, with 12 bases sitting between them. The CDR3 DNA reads TGTGCCAGCAGCCAAGAGGCGGGAAGCAACACAGATACGCAGTATTTT. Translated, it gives CASSQEAGSNTDTQYF.